The 6 T cell receptor beta chains below all came from one sample that was sequenced in a study of blood T cell repertoires in COVID-19. Only in-frame clones appear in the TCRdb table, and some are missing; sequencing was by immunoSEQ multiplex PCR. This sample yields some 320,000 clones, of which 88% are seen a single time; approximately 7% belongs to the top ten. Material for sequencing was peripheral blood. The source is a woman in her twenties or thirties who had recovered from COVID-19.

The chain joins TRBV18 to TRBJ1-1; TRBD1 might be the D (6 bases). Trimming cost V 1 base and J 5 bases, with 14 bases left between them. The germline gives CDR1 KGHSH, CDR2 LQKENI. The CDR3 loop spans 15 amino acids. The CDR3 loop is CASSPRFQGSTEAFF. The CDR3 nucleotides are TGTGCCAGCTCACCACGGTTTCAGGGGTCTACTGAAGCTTTCTTT.

The CDR3 loop reads CASTGGVGGATDTQYF. The CDR3 coding sequence is TGTGCCAGCACCGGAGGGGTCGGTGGGGCCACAGATACGCAGTATTTT. The chain has TRBV7-2 and TRBJ2-3; D might be TRBD2 (6 bases). V was cut by 7 bases and J by 2 bases, with 19 bases left in between. This CDR3 has 16 amino acids. The germline V gene encodes CDR1 SGHTA and CDR2 FQGNSA.

V and J are TRBV18 and TRBJ1-5; 7 bases map to TRBD1. With 6 bases clipped from V and 6 bases from J, the junction kept 8 bases outside the gene matches. This CDR3 has 14 amino acids. Germline lookup yields CDR1 KGHSH and CDR2 LQKENI. The CDR3 nucleotides read TGTGCCAGCTCCCTGACAGGGCCCCCTCAGCCCCAGCATTTT. Amino acid sequence: CASSLTGPPQPQHF.

The CDR3 is CASTQGAASYEQYF. DNA for the CDR3: TGTGCCAGCACCCAGGGGGCAGCATCCTACGAGCAGTACTTC. The rearrangement joins TRBV7-9 to TRBJ2-7; the match to TRBD1 covers 8 bases. V shed 7 bases and J 1 base; nucleotides not matched to a gene: 6. Per germline, CDR1 SEHNR and CDR2 FQNEAQ (reference sequence). The CDR3 length is 14 residues.

The V call is TRBV3-1 (or the pseudogene TRBV3-2), the J call TRBJ2-2; possibly TRBD1 for D (5 bases). The germline V and J ends were trimmed by 1 base and 3 bases, with 9 bases remaining between them. CDR3 length equals 15 residues. Germline V lookup: CDR1 LGHDT, CDR2 YNNKEL (reference sequence). Here the CDR3 reads CASSQGQGDTGELFF. The CDR3, as DNA: TGTGCCAGCAGCCAAGGCCAGGGTGACACCGGGGAGCTGTTTTTT.

The CDR3 bases are TGTGCCAGCTCACCTCTCGGGACAGCCTACGAGCAGTACTTC. It encodes CASSPLGTAYEQYF. This chain connects TRBV18 to TRBJ2-7, with TRBD1 identical over 7 bases. Germline V gene sequence: CDR1 KGHSH, CDR2 LQKENI. The length of the CDR3 is 14 residues. Unmatched junction bases numbered 4, after V lost 3 bases and J lost 2 bases.